This T cell receptor (beta chain) was identified in a study of T and B cells in COVID-19 patients. Across the whole study: Recovered patients mostly had mild to moderate COVID-19 managed as outpatients.

From blood, about 230-500 ng of genomic DNA served as TRB template. Multiplex PCR with BIOMED2 TRB-A/B primer pools amplified TRB rearrangements. In TCRdb, the multiplex PCR reads were re-called with MiXCR into one record per CDR3 protein. In the table there are 8,000 to 10,000 distinct CDR3 sequences, around 27% of which are singletons. The CDR3 is made up of 14 amino acids. Looked up from germline, CDR1 is MNHEY and CDR2 is SVGAGI. V was clipped by 6 bases and J by 9 bases, with 18 bases between them. This clonotype was counted ten times or more. This TCR was recovered from a human donor who had recovered from COVID-19. The V call is TRBV6-5, the J call TRBJ2-1; D possibly corresponds to TRBD2 (8 bases). The specimen was blood. The CDR3 DNA is TGTGCCAGCAGGGTAGGACTAGCAGGGGGTGAGCAGTTCTTC. Encoded protein: CASRVGLAGGEQFF.